The next 28 T cell receptor beta chains were all read from a single sample in a study of cytomegalovirus exposure and HLA in healthy donors. PCR amplification relied on 60 Vbeta primers (plus 13 Jbeta primers). TCRdb keeps only in-frame clones here, not all; method: immunoSEQ multiplex PCR. Of about 150,000 clones listed, approximately 79% are singletons. The sample was PBMCs. The receptors were gathered from a woman between 45 and 60 years old in good health and CMV-seropositive.

The chain joins TRBV4-3 to TRBJ2-1, with D uncertain. In germline, CDR1 is LGHNA, CDR2 YSLEER. The CDR3 has 15 residues. Trimming pared 0 bases from V and 7 bases from J, leaving 13 bases between. CDR3 bases: TGCGCCAGCAGCCAAGATCTTAACATCCTTAATGAGCAGTTCTTC. It yields the protein CASSQDLNILNEQFF.

The gene calls are TRBV10-3 and TRBJ1-5; possibly TRBD1 for D (6 bases). V lost 0 bases and J 5 bases, leaving 14 bases between the germline ends. The CDR3 runs 16 residues. Germline V CDR1 and CDR2: ENHRY, SYGVKD. CDR3 in amino acids: CAISESHRAMHQPQHF. CDR3 nucleotides: TGTGCCATCAGTGAGTCGCACAGGGCAATGCATCAGCCCCAGCATTTT.

In this sample, this clone turned up a few times. The chain couples TRBV9 to TRBJ2-1; D gene ambiguous. Germline loops: CDR1 SGDLS, CDR2 YYNGEE. V was pared by 4 bases and J by 6 bases, with 8 bases between. The CDR3 sequence is 12 residues long. The CDR3 loop reads CASSYSPNEQFF. The CDR3 region has the DNA TGTGCCAGCAGCTACTCGCCCAATGAGCAGTTCTTC.

J is TRBJ1-1 and V is TRBV6-1; perhaps TRBD1 as D (5 bases). CDR1 is MNHNS, CDR2 SASEGT, per germline. The CDR3 length is 13 residues. The V end was cut by 1 base, the J end by 7 bases, with 10 bases between. DNA for the CDR3: TGTGCCAGCAGTGAAGGTATGCAGGGTGAAGCTTTCTTT. Amino acids: CASSEGMQGEAFF.

This chain's CDR3 is CASSVYPGTYEQYF. In DNA, the CDR3 is TGTGCCAGCAGCGTATACCCAGGGACTTACGAGCAGTACTTC. J is TRBJ2-7 and V is TRBV9; a possible D gene is TRBD2 (6 bases). The CDR3 loop spans 14 amino acids. V was pared by 1 base and J by 4 bases, with 12 bases between. The V gene's germline CDR1 is SGDLS and CDR2 YYNGEE.

As regards this clone: An end of the junction does not agree with germline; a read error may underlie this. The V gene is TRBV7-9, the J gene TRBJ1-3; 7 bases agree with TRBD1. CDR3 length: 15 residues. CDR1 SEHNR and CDR2 FQNEAQ come from the germline V gene (reference sequence). In nucleotides, the CDR3 is TGTTCCAGCAGCTTAGGAGCGGACAGGGGAAACACCATATATTTT. Its protein product is CSSSLGADRGNTIYF.

The chain links TRBV5-1 to TRBJ1-4; D unclear. Germline V gives CDR1 SGHRS, CDR2 YFSETQ. The V end was cut by 0 bases, the J end by 0 bases, with 6 bases between. The CDR3 length is 15 residues. The CDR3 region has the DNA TGCGCCAGCAGCTTGGACAGACCAACTAATGAAAAACTGTTTTTT. It encodes CASSLDRPTNEKLFF.

The chain joins TRBV4-1 to TRBJ2-6, with a possible D match to TRBD1 (6 bases). With 5 bases removed from V and 2 bases from J, the gap between germline ends came to 22 bases. CDR3 size: 19 residues. The germline CDR1 and CDR2 sequences are MGHRA and YSYEKL. The CDR3 loop reads CASSKGVQGKGTGANVLTF. CDR3 sequence (DNA): TGCGCCAGCAGCAAGGGGGTACAGGGTAAAGGGACTGGGGCCAACGTCCTGACTTTC.

The rearrangement links TRBV21-1 to TRBJ1-6. TRBV21-1 is a pseudogene segment. The length of the CDR3 is 16 residues. As DNA, the CDR3 is TGTGGGCCGGGGGGCCTCATATTCCAGTATAATTCACCCCTCCACTTT. It codes for CGPGGLIFQYNSPLHF.

The rearrangement uses TRBV29-1 and TRBJ2-2; 8 bases are a match to TRBD1. In germline, CDR1 is SQVTM, CDR2 ANQGSEA. J gave up 5 bases and V 4 bases, and 3 bases lay outside the gene matches. The CDR3 contains 13 residues. In DNA form, the CDR3 reads TGCAGCGTTGCAAACAGGGGGACCGGGGAGCTGTTTTTT. Encoded protein: CSVANRGTGELFF.

This chain uses TRBV6-5 with TRBJ2-5, with 9 bases identical to TRBD2. Germline CDR1 MNHEY, CDR2 SVGAGI. This CDR3 is 16 amino acids long. Trimming removed 3 bases from V and 1 base from J; junction bases left unmatched: 6. In DNA form, the CDR3 reads TGTGCCAGCAGTTATGCGGCTAGCGGGGCCCAAGAGACCCAGTACTTC. Translation: CASSYAASGAQETQYF.

The chain couples TRBV19 to TRBJ2-6, with 9 bases identical to TRBD1. Germline loops: CDR1 LNHDA, CDR2 SQIVND (reference sequence). Trimming at V came to 8 bases and at J to 4 bases, leaving 9 bases not matched to a gene. The CDR3 extends over 16 amino acids. The CDR3 loop reads CASSGQGASGANVLTF. The DNA of the CDR3 is TGTGCCAGTTCGGGACAGGGTGCGAGCGGGGCCAACGTCCTGACTTTC.

The rearrangement joins TRBV19 to TRBJ1-5; D is ambiguous. CDR3 length: 14 amino acids. Trimming took 5 bases from V and 0 from J, leaving 8 bases between them. The V gene's germline CDR1 is LNHDA and CDR2 SQIVND (reference sequence). The CDR3 loop is CASSHSSSNQPQHF. CDR3 nucleotide sequence: TGTGCCAGTAGTCACTCATCTAGCAATCAGCCCCAGCATTTT.

This clone was observed a handful of times. The rearrangement links TRBV7-2 to TRBJ2-3, with TRBD1 matching over 10 bases. The CDR3 is made up of 16 amino acids. The ends lost 5 bases at V and 1 base at J; junction bases unmatched: 6. From germline, CDR1 is SGHTA and CDR2 FQGNSA. CDR3 protein: CASSPWTGGGTDTQYF. The CDR3 nucleotides are TGTGCCAGCAGCCCCTGGACAGGGGGAGGCACAGATACGCAGTATTTT. Complete variable domain (other parts from reference TRBV7-2 and TRBJ2-3): GAGVSQSPSNKVTEKGKDVELRCDPISGHTALYWYRQSLGQGLEFLIYFQGNSAPDKSGLPSDRFSAERTGGSVSTLTIQRTQQEDSAVYLCASSPWTGGGTDTQYFGPGTRLTVL.

In this sample, this clone turned up a few times. The chain recombines TRBV21-1 with TRBJ1-5. TRBV21-1 is a pseudogene. The length of the CDR3 is 20 residues. CDR3 nucleotides: TGTGCCAGCAGCAAAGGCGGCGGAGACACGAATTTTCAACTAGATCAGCCCCAGCATTTT. This gives the protein CASSKGGGDTNFQLDQPQHF.

For this clone: The same CDR3 can be traced to other DNA sequences in this sample. The CDR3 is CASRAPGRNTEAFF. DNA for the CDR3: TGTGCCAGCAGAGCCCCTGGTAGGAACACTGAAGCTTTCTTT. The chain links TRBV6-1 to TRBJ1-1; D is ambiguous. The CDR3 has 14 amino acids. Germline CDR1 reads MNHNS; CDR2 reads SASEGT. The V end was cut by 6 bases, the J end by 1 base, with 12 bases between.

The V gene is TRBV29-1, the J gene TRBJ2-1; no firm D call. CDR1 is SQVTM and CDR2 is ANQGSEA in the germline V gene. V lost 3 bases to trimming and J lost 0 bases, with 9 bases between them. The CDR3 loop spans 14 amino acids. CDR3 sequence: CSVDSRRSYNEQFF. The DNA of the CDR3 is TGCAGCGTTGATAGCCGTCGCTCCTACAATGAGCAGTTCTTC.

This clone came up a few times. The chain has TRBV4-3 and TRBJ1-2; perhaps TRBD1 as D (5 bases). The CDR3 contains 16 residues. Germline loops: CDR1 LGHNA, CDR2 YSLEER. V was shortened by 0 bases and J by 3 bases, with 14 bases between the two germline ends. The CDR3 bases are TGCGCCAGCAGCCAAGATCTGCAGGGCCTGTACTATGGCTACACCTTC. This codes for CASSQDLQGLYYGYTF.

This clone was observed a few times. This chain joins TRBV28 and TRBJ1-4, with TRBD1 matching 7 bases. The CDR3 spans 14 residues. Germline V CDR1 and CDR2: MDHEN, SYDVKM. Trimming took 4 bases from V and 6 from J; bases not matched to a gene: 5. CDR3 loop: CASSSRGVDEKLFF. Written as DNA, the CDR3 is TGTGCCAGCAGTTCCAGGGGGGTAGATGAAAAACTGTTTTTT.

V and J are TRBV4-2 and TRBJ2-1, with D uncertain. CDR3 length: 14 residues. Germline assignment: CDR1 LGHNA and CDR2 YNFKEQ. Trimming shortened V by 0 bases and J by 7 bases, and 10 bases separated the two germline ends. CDR3 DNA: TGTGCCAGCAGCCAAGAGGCCCCTAGGAATGAGCAGTTCTTC. Protein product: CASSQEAPRNEQFF.

The gene calls are TRBV15 and TRBJ2-4; D perhaps matches TRBD1 (5 bases). V was pared by 0 bases and J by 9 bases, with 12 bases between. CDR1 is LNHNV and CDR2 is YYDKDF in the germline V gene (reference sequence). This CDR3 region has 14 residues. The DNA of the CDR3 is TGTGCCACCAGCAGAGATCAGGGAACGGGCATTCAGTACTTC. Translating gives CATSRDQGTGIQYF.

This chain joins TRBV7-8 and TRBJ2-1; 12 bases line up with TRBD2. Germline trimming cut 5 bases from V and 0 bases from J; bases unmatched to any gene: 8. Germline V gives CDR1 SGHVS, CDR2 FQNEAQ. The CDR3 sequence is 18 residues long. The CDR3 region is CASSLTSGGRSSYNEQFF. The CDR3 bases are TGTGCCAGCAGCCTGACTAGCGGGGGTCGGAGCTCCTACAATGAGCAGTTCTTC.

The sample holds a few counts of this clone. The chain links TRBV5-6 to TRBJ1-5; D perhaps matches TRBD1 (6 bases). V was trimmed by 4 bases and J by 7 bases, leaving 15 bases between them. CDR1 SGHDT and CDR2 YYEEEE come from the germline V gene. The length of the CDR3 is 14 residues. CDR3 residues: CASSLYRERQPQHF. The CDR3 DNA is TGTGCCAGCAGCCTCTACAGGGAGCGACAGCCCCAGCATTTT.

V and J are TRBV27 and TRBJ1-1, with D possibly TRBD1 on 6 matching bases. Germline CDR1 MNHEY, CDR2 SMNVEV (reference sequence). Trimming stripped 6 bases from V and 3 bases from J, with 20 bases between. This CDR3 spans 16 amino acids. Here the CDR3 DNA reads TGTGCCAGCAGCCTCCTGGGGGGGCGGCGGGACACTGAAGCTTTCTTT. Its translation: CASSLLGGRRDTEAFF.

The rearrangement links TRBV10-2 to TRBJ2-2, with D maybe TRBD1 (5 bases). The CDR3 consists of 14 residues. The germline V gene has CDR1 WSHSY and CDR2 SAAADI. V lost 4 bases and J 2 bases, leaving 8 bases between the germline ends. CDR3 nucleotides: TGCGCCAGCAGTGCTCAGGGAAACACCGGGGAGCTGTTTTTT. Translated: CASSAQGNTGELFF.

CDR3 region: CASSPSGTRGRNEQFF. The DNA of the CDR3 is TGTGCCAGCAGCCCTAGCGGGACTCGAGGTCGGAATGAGCAGTTCTTC. The chain joins TRBV7-3 to TRBJ2-1; TRBD2 matches at 9 bases. Losses at the gene ends were 5 bases for V and 7 bases for J; bases not matched to a gene: 12. Germline V CDR1 and CDR2: SGHTA, FQGTGA. CDR3 length equals 16 residues.

In its sample, this clone was seen a few times. The CDR3 here is CASSIPPGGNQPQHF. DNA for the CDR3: TGTGCCAGTAGTATCCCCCCGGGAGGCAATCAGCCCCAGCATTTT. The rearrangement uses TRBV19 and TRBJ1-5; D not certain. Trimming cost V 3 bases and J 2 bases, with 11 bases left between them. The CDR3 totals 15 residues. The germline gives CDR1 LNHDA, CDR2 SQIVND (reference sequence).

The chain uses TRBV2 and TRBJ2-1; no clear D gene. CDR3 length equals 12 residues. Germline V gene sequence: CDR1 SNHLY, CDR2 FYNNEI. V lost 4 bases, J lost 7 bases, and 8 bases lay in between. In DNA form, the CDR3 reads TGTGCCAGCAGTGGTGGGCATAATGAGCAGTTCTTC. It is translated as CASSGGHNEQFF.